What follows are 27 T cell receptor beta chains derived from one specimen sequenced in a study of shared clonotypes between healthy human individuals. Here immunoSEQ multiplex PCR was the method, and the copy in TCRdb shows in-frame clones only, minus some. The sample has about 640,000 clones; 60% to 80% are singletons. Source material: memory CD4+ T cells sorted from blood. The subset was: CD45RA-negative fraction. The origin of the receptors is a woman in her twenties or thirties in good health.

V usage is TRBV11-2 and J usage is TRBJ2-1; D unresolved. The CDR3 length is 10 residues. V was cut by 5 bases and J by 10 bases, with 6 bases left in between. Germline CDR1 SGHAT, CDR2 FQNNGV. CDR3 DNA sequence: TGTGCCAGCAGCGCTCGAGAGCAGTTCTTC. It specifies CASSAREQFF. The complete variable domain, with remaining parts taken from reference TRBV11-2 and TRBJ2-1, reads EAGVAQSPRYKIIEKRQSVAFWCNPISGHATLYWYQQILGQGPKLLIQFQNNGVVDDSQLPKDRFSAERLKGVDSTLKIQPAKLEDSAVYLCASSAREQFFGPGTRLTVL.

In its sample, this clone was seen a few times. V is TRBV6-1 and J is TRBJ1-1; no reliable D call. The ends were cut back, 3 bases at V and 2 bases at J, with 10 bases in the middle. The CDR3 length is 14 residues. From germline, CDR1 is MNHNS and CDR2 SASEGT. The CDR3 region has the DNA TGTGCCAGCAGTGATATCCAGGCTAACACTGAAGCTTTCTTT. Translation gives CASSDIQANTEAFF.

V is TRBV7-9 and J is TRBJ2-5; D ambiguous. Looked up from germline, CDR1 is SEHNR and CDR2 is FQNEAQ (reference sequence). V dropped 6 bases and J dropped 2 bases, with 13 bases sitting between them. The CDR3 contains 14 residues. The CDR3, as DNA: TGTGCCAGCAGTCGAACGGCTATACAAGAGACCCAGTACTTC. This gives the protein CASSRTAIQETQYF. Complete variable domain (other parts from reference TRBV7-9 and TRBJ2-5): DTGVSQNPRHKITKRGQNVTFRCDPISEHNRLYWYRQTLGQGPEFLTYFQNEAQLEKSRLLSDRFSAERPKGSFSTLEIQRTEQGDSAMYLCASSRTAIQETQYFGPGTRLLVL.

The chain recombines TRBV4-1 with TRBJ2-3, with D hard to call. CDR3 length equals 13 residues. Germline assignment: CDR1 MGHRA and CDR2 YSYEKL. The germline V and J ends were trimmed by 3 bases and 4 bases, with 8 bases remaining between them. CDR3 bases: TGCGCCAGCAGCCATAGTGGATCAGATACGCAGTATTTT. Translating it yields CASSHSGSDTQYF.

In this sample, this clone turned up a few times. The chain recombines TRBV28 with TRBJ1-1; D gene uncertain. This CDR3 is 12 amino acids long. Per germline, CDR1 MDHEN and CDR2 SYDVKM. Trimming pared 1 base from V and 4 bases from J, leaving 4 bases between. The CDR3 DNA follows: TGTGCCAGCAGTTTATTCGTCACTGAAGCTTTCTTT. It specifies CASSLFVTEAFF.

The rearrangement links TRBV5-4 to TRBJ1-1; TRBD1 matches 8 bases. CDR1 and CDR2 from the germline V gene are SGHNT and YYREEE (reference sequence). This CDR3 has 16 amino acids. Trimming took 2 bases from V and 0 from J; bases not matched to a gene: 6. The CDR3 protein is CASSFPQGGMNTEAFF. The CDR3 DNA reads as TGTGCCAGCAGCTTCCCACAGGGGGGCATGAACACTGAAGCTTTCTTT.

V and J are TRBV6-5 and TRBJ2-1; D uncertain. Between the trimmed V and J ends, which lost 0 bases and 0 bases, there was a span of 9 bases. Germline V gene lookup returns CDR1 MNHEY and CDR2 SVGAGI. The CDR3 extends over 16 amino acids. CDR3 in amino acids: CASSYSFASSYNEQFF. CDR3 nucleotides: TGTGCCAGCAGTTACTCGTTCGCGTCCTCCTACAATGAGCAGTTCTTC.

This clone was found once. The V gene is TRBV18, the J gene TRBJ1-3; D is perhaps TRBD1 (5 bases). Germline V gene data show CDR1 as KGHSH and CDR2 as LQKENI. The CDR3 loop spans 16 amino acids. V was trimmed by 3 bases and J by 4 bases, leaving 16 bases between them. This CDR3 is CASSPPGQVGGNTIYF. The CDR3 region has the DNA TGTGCCAGCTCACCTCCAGGGCAAGTGGGAGGAAACACCATATATTTT.

This clone has only a few counts. Other nucleotide sequences in the sample specify the same CDR3. The V and J genes are TRBV4-2 and TRBJ2-7; TRBD2 aligns across 9 bases. With V trimmed by 0 bases and J by 4 bases, 4 bases remained unmatched. The germline V gene encodes CDR1 LGHNA and CDR2 YNFKEQ. CDR3 size: 15 residues. The CDR3 here is CASSQDPAGGYEQYF. The CDR3 DNA sequence: TGTGCCAGCAGCCAAGATCCAGCGGGAGGATACGAGCAGTACTTC.

J is TRBJ1-1 and V is TRBV9, with a possible D match to TRBD1 (6 bases). The CDR3 spans 14 residues. Trimming removed 4 bases at V and 7 bases at J, with 17 bases between. Germline V CDR1 and CDR2: SGDLS, YYNGEE. The CDR3 coding sequence is TGTGCCAGCAGCCCCCAGTGGGGGCCAGGTGAAGCTTTCTTT. Translation: CASSPQWGPGEAFF. The entire variable domain, with the rest obtained from reference TRBV9 and TRBJ1-1, is as follows: DSGVTQTPKHLITATGQRVTLRCSPRSGDLSVYWYQQSLDQGLQFLIQYYNGEERAKGNILERFSAQQFPDLHSELNLSSLELGDSALYFCASSPQWGPGEAFFGQGTRLTVV.

In this sample, this clone turned up once. The gene calls are TRBV5-1 and TRBJ2-1; D is unclear. This CDR3 contains 14 residues. Trimming removed 1 base from V and 7 bases from J, with 12 bases in between. Germline loops: CDR1 SGHRS, CDR2 YFSETQ. CDR3 in amino acids: CASSLPSLGNEQFF. The DNA of the CDR3 is TGCGCCAGCAGCTTGCCCTCCCTAGGGAATGAGCAGTTCTTC.

The V call is TRBV5-8, the J call TRBJ2-3; TRBD2 matches 10 bases. The CDR3 has 16 residues. CDR1 and CDR2 from the germline V gene are SGHTS and YDEGEE. Trimming took 0 bases from V and 0 from J; bases not matched to a gene: 1. The CDR3 loop is CASSLVLAGSTDTQYF. CDR3 bases: TGTGCCAGCAGCTTGGTACTAGCGGGAAGCACAGATACGCAGTATTTT.

The chain employs TRBV28 and TRBJ2-7, with D possibly matching TRBD1 (5 bases). V dropped 5 bases and J dropped 0 bases, with 17 bases sitting between them. The CDR3 consists of 16 residues. Germline values: CDR1 MDHEN, CDR2 SYDVKM. CDR3 amino acids: CASSTRLGQDSYEQYF. The CDR3 bases are TGTGCCAGCAGTACACGTCTGGGGCAGGACTCCTACGAGCAGTACTTC.

This rearrangement joins TRBV11-2 to TRBJ2-7; 10 nucleotides match TRBD2. The V gene's germline CDR1 is SGHAT and CDR2 FQNNGV. This CDR3 has 15 residues. The V segment lost 6 bases and the J segment 1 base; nucleotides outside the gene matches: 6. The CDR3 DNA sequence: TGTGCCAGCAGAGAACTAGCGGGATTGTCCTACGAGCAGTACTTC. Residues: CASRELAGLSYEQYF. Full variable domain (remainder filled in from reference TRBV11-2 and TRBJ2-7): EAGVAQSPRYKIIEKRQSVAFWCNPISGHATLYWYQQILGQGPKLLIQFQNNGVVDDSQLPKDRFSAERLKGVDSTLKIQPAKLEDSAVYLCASRELAGLSYEQYFGPGTRLTVT.

V usage is TRBV7-8 and J usage is TRBJ2-7; 14 bases agree with TRBD2. The CDR3 consists of 16 residues. J gave up 3 bases and V 5 bases, and 6 bases lay outside the gene matches. Germline CDR1 is SGHVS and CDR2 is FQNEAQ. The CDR3 region has the DNA TGTGCCAGCAGCCAGACTAGCGGGAGGGCGCACTACGAGCAGTACTTC. Translating gives CASSQTSGRAHYEQYF.

This chain joins TRBV27 and TRBJ1-3; tentative D call: TRBD1 (5 bases). Germline V gene lookup returns CDR1 MNHEY and CDR2 SMNVEV (reference sequence). Trimming removed 2 bases from V and 0 bases from J, with 14 bases in between. The CDR3 totals 17 residues. As DNA, the CDR3 is TGTGCCAGCAGTTTACGGCCCCAGGGCTACTCTGGAAACACCATATATTTT. Translated, it gives CASSLRPQGYSGNTIYF.

This chain joins TRBV7-2 and TRBJ2-7; D unclear. Per germline, CDR1 SGHTA and CDR2 FQGNSA. V was trimmed by 2 bases and J by 1 base, leaving 12 bases between them. The CDR3 consists of 15 residues. The CDR3 DNA follows: TGTGCCAGCAGCTTAATGGTGAAGGGATCCTACGAGCAGTACTTC. Protein product: CASSLMVKGSYEQYF. The full variable domain, rest sourced from reference TRBV7-2 and TRBJ2-7, is GAGVSQSPSNKVTEKGKDVELRCDPISGHTALYWYRQSLGQGLEFLIYFQGNSAPDKSGLPSDRFSAERTGGSVSTLTIQRTQQEDSAVYLCASSLMVKGSYEQYFGPGTRLTVT.

The chain joins TRBV5-8 to TRBJ1-4; 9 bases match TRBD1. This CDR3 is 15 amino acids long. Trimming removed 4 bases from V and 8 bases from J; junction bases left unmatched: 9. Germline V gene sequence: CDR1 SGHTS, CDR2 YDEGEE. The CDR3 DNA reads as TGTGCCAGCAGCGACCTCACAGGGGGCGAAGAAAAACTGTTTTTT. This codes for CASSDLTGGEEKLFF.

This chain uses TRBV6-1 with TRBJ1-4; D might be TRBD1 (6 bases). The CDR3 covers 16 residues. CDR1 MNHNS and CDR2 SASEGT come from the germline V gene. The V and J ends lost 0 bases and 2 bases respectively, with 10 bases between them. The CDR3 DNA is TGTGCCAGCAGTGAAGCTGGGGGGCGGACTAATGAAAAACTGTTTTTT. Protein product: CASSEAGGRTNEKLFF.

This clone showed up just once. The chain has TRBV30 and TRBJ2-1; D gene uncertain. V was clipped by 8 bases and J by 0 bases, with 17 bases between them. Looked up from germline, CDR1 is GTSNPN and CDR2 is SVGIG (reference sequence). CDR3 length: 15 residues. CDR3 DNA sequence: TGTGCCCTCCACCTAGGTTCGAGCTCCTACAATGAGCAGTTCTTC. It yields the protein CALHLGSSSYNEQFF.

The count of this clone is one. The chain couples TRBV21-1 to TRBJ1-5; TRBD1 is the table's D call and was not checked against the DNA. TRBV21-1 is described as a pseudogene. CDR3 length equals 16 residues. DNA for the CDR3: TGTGCCAGCAGCAAACGGCTAGGACAGGAGAATCAGCCCCAGCATTTT. As protein: CASSKRLGQENQPQHF.

In the case of this clone: Other DNA sequences in the same sample also yield this CDR3. V and J are TRBV18 and TRBJ2-7; 7 bases map to TRBD1. This CDR3 contains 14 residues. Germline-derived CDR1 and CDR2 are KGHSH and LQKENI. Trimming cost V 3 bases and J 2 bases; bases outside gene matches: 4. As DNA, the CDR3 is TGTGCCAGCTCACCTCGACAGGGCACCTACGAGCAGTACTTC. Translation gives CASSPRQGTYEQYF. Looking up the rest from reference TRBV18 and TRBJ2-7 gives the full variable domain: NAGVMQNPRHLVRRRGQEARLRCSPMKGHSHVYWYRQLPEEGLKFMVYLQKENIIDESGMPKERFSAEFPKEGPSILRIQQVVRGDSAAYFCASSPRQGTYEQYFGPGTRLTVT.

The chain is built from TRBV10-3 and TRBJ2-1; 7 nucleotides agree with TRBD1. The CDR3 sequence is 13 residues long. The germline gives CDR1 ENHRY, CDR2 SYGVKD. J was trimmed by 5 bases and V by 6 bases; bases with no gene match: 4. The CDR3 protein is CAISKGQDNEQFF. For the CDR3, the DNA is TGTGCCATCAGCAAAGGACAGGACAATGAGCAGTTCTTC.

In this sample, this clone turned up a few times. Other nucleotide sequences in the sample specify the same CDR3. The chain recombines TRBV5-1 with TRBJ2-7; D gene uncertain. From germline, CDR1 is SGHRS and CDR2 YFSETQ. The CDR3 is made up of 11 amino acids. Trimming stripped 0 bases from V and 4 bases from J, with 2 bases between. This chain's CDR3 is CASSLEYEQYF. In DNA form, the CDR3 reads TGCGCCAGCAGCTTGGAGTACGAGCAGTACTTC.

The chain links TRBV11-3 to TRBJ2-7, with 7 bases matching TRBD2. Trimming took 3 bases from V and 0 from J; bases not matched to a gene: 8. The germline CDR1 and CDR2 sequences are SGHNT and YENEEA. CDR3 length: 16 amino acids. In nucleotides, the CDR3 is TGTGCCAGCAGCTTTGGCGCTAGCGGTTACTCCTACGAGCAGTACTTC. This sequence encodes CASSFGASGYSYEQYF.

J is TRBJ2-7 and V is TRBV6-4; 7 positions agree with TRBD1. Germline V gene lookup returns CDR1 MRHNA and CDR2 SNTAGT. The V gene end was trimmed by 6 bases and the J gene end by 0 bases; junction bases not matched to a gene: 8. This CDR3 has 15 residues. The CDR3 DNA sequence: TGTGCCAGCAGCCTGGGACAGCCAGGCTCCTACGAGCAGTACTTC. It codes for CASSLGQPGSYEQYF.

The chain uses TRBV14 and TRBJ2-2; 8 bases fit TRBD1. The V gene end was trimmed by 4 bases and the J gene end by 7 bases; junction bases not matched to a gene: 8. Germline CDR1 is SGHDN and CDR2 is FVKESK. This CDR3 has 15 residues. This CDR3 is CASSRGQGRVGELFF. Written as DNA, the CDR3 is TGTGCCAGCAGCCGCGGACAGGGAAGGGTCGGGGAGCTGTTTTTT.